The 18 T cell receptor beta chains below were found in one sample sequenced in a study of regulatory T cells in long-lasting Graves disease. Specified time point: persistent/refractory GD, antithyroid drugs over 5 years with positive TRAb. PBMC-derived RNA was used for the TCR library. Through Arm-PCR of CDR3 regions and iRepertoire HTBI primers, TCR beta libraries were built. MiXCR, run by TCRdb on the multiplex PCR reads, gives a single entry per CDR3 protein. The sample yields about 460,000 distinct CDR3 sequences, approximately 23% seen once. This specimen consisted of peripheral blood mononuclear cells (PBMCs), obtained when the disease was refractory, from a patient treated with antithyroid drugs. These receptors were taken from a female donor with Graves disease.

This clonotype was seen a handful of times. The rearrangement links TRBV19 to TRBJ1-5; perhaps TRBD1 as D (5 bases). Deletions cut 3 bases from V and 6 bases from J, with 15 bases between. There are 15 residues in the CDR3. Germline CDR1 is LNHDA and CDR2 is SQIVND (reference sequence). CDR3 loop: CASSMSGAPIQPQHF. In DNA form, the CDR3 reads TGTGCCAGTAGTATGTCCGGGGCGCCTATTCAGCCCCAGCATTTT.

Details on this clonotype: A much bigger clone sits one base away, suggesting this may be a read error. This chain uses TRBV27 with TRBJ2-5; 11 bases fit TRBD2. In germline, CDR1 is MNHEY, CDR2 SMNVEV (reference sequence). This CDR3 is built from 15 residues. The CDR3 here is CASRLAGAGGETRYF. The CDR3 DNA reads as TGTGCCAGCAGACTAGCGGGAGCGGGCGGGGAGACCCGGTACTTC.

The CDR3 sequence is CASSQDSSGGGTQYF. CDR3 nucleotide sequence: TGTGCCAGCAGCCAAGATTCTAGCGGGGGTGGGACCCAGTACTTC. This chain links TRBV3-1 with TRBJ2-5; TRBD2 aligns across 10 bases. V lost 0 bases, J lost 7 bases, and 5 bases stayed unmatched. Germline CDR1 reads LGHDT; CDR2 reads YNNKEL (reference sequence). The CDR3 contains 15 residues.

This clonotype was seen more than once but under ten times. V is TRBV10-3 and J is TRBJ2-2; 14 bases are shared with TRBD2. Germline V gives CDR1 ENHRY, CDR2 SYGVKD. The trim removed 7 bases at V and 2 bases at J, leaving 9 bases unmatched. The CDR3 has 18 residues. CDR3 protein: CAINSETSGRANTGELFF. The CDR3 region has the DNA TGTGCCATCAACTCCGAGACTAGCGGGAGGGCCAACACCGGGGAGCTGTTTTTT.

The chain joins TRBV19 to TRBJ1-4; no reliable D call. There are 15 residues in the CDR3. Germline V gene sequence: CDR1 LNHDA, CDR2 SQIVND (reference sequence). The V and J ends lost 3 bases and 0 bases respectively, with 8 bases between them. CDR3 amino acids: CASSMIQATNEKLFF. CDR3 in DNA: TGTGCCAGTAGTATGATCCAGGCAACTAATGAAAAACTGTTTTTT.

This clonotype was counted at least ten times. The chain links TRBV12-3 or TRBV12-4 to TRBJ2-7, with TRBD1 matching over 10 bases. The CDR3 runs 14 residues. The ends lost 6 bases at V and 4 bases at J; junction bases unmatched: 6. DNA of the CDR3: TGTGCCAGCAGCGGGGACAGGGGCGGGTACGAGCAGTACTTC. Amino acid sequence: CASSGDRGGYEQYF.

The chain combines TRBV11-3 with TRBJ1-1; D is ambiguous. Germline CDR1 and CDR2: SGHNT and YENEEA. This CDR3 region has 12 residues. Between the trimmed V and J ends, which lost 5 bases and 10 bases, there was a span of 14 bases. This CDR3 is CASSPPVGRAFF. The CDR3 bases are TGTGCCAGCAGCCCCCCCGTAGGGCGAGCTTTCTTT.

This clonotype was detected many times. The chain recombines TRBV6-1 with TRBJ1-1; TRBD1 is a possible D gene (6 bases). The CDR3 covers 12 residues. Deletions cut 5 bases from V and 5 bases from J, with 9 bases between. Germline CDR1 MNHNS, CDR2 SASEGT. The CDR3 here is CASSPGTTEAFF. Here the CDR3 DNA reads TGTGCCAGCAGTCCCGGGACAACTGAAGCTTTCTTT.

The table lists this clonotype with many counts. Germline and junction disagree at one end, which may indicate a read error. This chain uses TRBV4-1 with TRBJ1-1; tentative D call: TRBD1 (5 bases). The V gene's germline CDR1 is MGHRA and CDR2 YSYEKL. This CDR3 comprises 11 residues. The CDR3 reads CASSRLRVWVF. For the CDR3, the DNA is TGCGCCAGCAGCCGCCTCAGGGTTTGGGTATTT.

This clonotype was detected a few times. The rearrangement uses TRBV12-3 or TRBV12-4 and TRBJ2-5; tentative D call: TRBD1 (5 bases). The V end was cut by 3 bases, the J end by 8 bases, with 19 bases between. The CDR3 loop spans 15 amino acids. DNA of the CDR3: TGTGCCAGCAGTTTTAATAGCTTACAGGCCAGCACCCAGTACTTC. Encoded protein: CASSFNSLQASTQYF.

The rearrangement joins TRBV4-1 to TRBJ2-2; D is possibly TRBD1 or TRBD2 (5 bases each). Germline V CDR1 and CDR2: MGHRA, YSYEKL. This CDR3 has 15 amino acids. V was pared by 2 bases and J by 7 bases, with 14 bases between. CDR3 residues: CASSQSGTRSGELFF. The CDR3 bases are TGCGCCAGCAGCCAAAGTGGGACCCGGAGCGGGGAGCTGTTTTTT.

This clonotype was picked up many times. CDR3 protein: CASTRDGSSTEAFF. CDR3 DNA: TGTGCCAGCACGCGGGACGGGTCGAGCACTGAAGCTTTCTTT. The chain employs TRBV27 and TRBJ1-1; perhaps TRBD1 as D (5 bases). The V and J ends lost 7 bases and 4 bases respectively, with 16 bases between them. The germline CDR1 and CDR2 sequences are MNHEY and SMNVEV (reference sequence). CDR3 length: 14 amino acids.

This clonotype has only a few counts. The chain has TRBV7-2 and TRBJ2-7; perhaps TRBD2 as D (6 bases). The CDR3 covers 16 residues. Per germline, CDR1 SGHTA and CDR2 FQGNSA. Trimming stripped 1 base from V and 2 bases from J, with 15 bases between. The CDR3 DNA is TGTGCCAGCAGCTTAGGTACTGCTAGCGCAACCTACGAGCAGTACTTC. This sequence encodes CASSLGTASATYEQYF.

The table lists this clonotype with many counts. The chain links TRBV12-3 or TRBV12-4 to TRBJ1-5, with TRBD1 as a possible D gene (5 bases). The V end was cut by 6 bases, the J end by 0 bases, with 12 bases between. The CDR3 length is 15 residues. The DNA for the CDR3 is TGTGCCAGCAGCTCGGGACTTTTTAGCAATCAGCCCCAGCATTTT. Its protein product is CASSSGLFSNQPQHF.

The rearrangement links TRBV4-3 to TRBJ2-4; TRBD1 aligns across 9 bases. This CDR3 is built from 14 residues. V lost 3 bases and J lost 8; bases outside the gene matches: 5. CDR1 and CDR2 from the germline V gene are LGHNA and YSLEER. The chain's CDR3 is CASSHATGGDIQYF. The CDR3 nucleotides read TGCGCCAGCAGCCACGCGACAGGGGGAGACATTCAGTACTTC.

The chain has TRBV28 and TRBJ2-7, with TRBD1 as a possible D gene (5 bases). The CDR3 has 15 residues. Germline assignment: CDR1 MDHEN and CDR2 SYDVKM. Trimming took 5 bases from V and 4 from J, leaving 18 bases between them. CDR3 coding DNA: TGTGCCAGCAGTCTTGCGCGGCAGGGTTGGTACGAGCAGTACTTC. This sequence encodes CASSLARQGWYEQYF. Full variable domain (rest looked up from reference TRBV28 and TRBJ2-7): DVKVTQSSRYLVKRTGEKVFLECVQDMDHENMFWYRQDPGLGLRLIYFSYDVKMKEKGDIPEGYSVSREKKERFSLILESASTNQTSMYLCASSLARQGWYEQYFGPGTRLTVT.

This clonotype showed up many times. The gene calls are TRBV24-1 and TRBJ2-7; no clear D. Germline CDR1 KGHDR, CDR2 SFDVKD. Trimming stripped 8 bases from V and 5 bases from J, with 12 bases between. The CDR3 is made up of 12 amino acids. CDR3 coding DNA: TGTGCCACCAAATCCTTTTTGGACGAGCAGTACTTC. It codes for CATKSFLDEQYF.

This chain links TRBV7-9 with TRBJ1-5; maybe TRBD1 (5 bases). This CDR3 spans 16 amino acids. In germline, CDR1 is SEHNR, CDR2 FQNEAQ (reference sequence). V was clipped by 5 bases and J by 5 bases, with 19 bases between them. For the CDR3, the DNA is TGTGCCAGCAGCCCGTCTGGGGGGAGGACGCATCAGCCCCAGCATTTT. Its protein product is CASSPSGGRTHQPQHF.